The T cell receptor (delta chain) under discussion was sequenced for a study of Vδ1+ human thymocytes. On this clone: What it binds is not known.

Extracted RNA was reverse transcribed into cDNA. CDR3 amplicons came from multiplex PCR with pooled V-gene forward and constant-region reverse primers. TCRdb re-called the multiplex PCR reads using CATT. This sample yields tens of thousands of delta-chain clones, of which around 15% are seen a single time; 0.5% belongs to the top ten. J lost 0 bases, V lost 3 bases, and 10 bases had no gene match. Germline loops: CDR1 TSWWSYY, CDR2 QGS. This CDR3 has 17 residues. Study results and caveats: In the thymus, TRG and TRD repertoires looked highly polyclonal with Gaussian CDR3 lengths.

Thymocytes were sorted as CD3+ TCRVdelta1+ TCRVdelta2- after alphabeta T cell depletion. This clonotype was sampled from a boy under two years old who had congenital heart surgery. The specimen sequenced was Vdelta1+ gamma-delta thymocytes from the thymus. Subset noted: FACS-sorted CD3+ TCRalphabeta- TCRVdelta1+ TCRVdelta2- thymocytes. The chain has TRDV1 and TRDJ1; TRDD2 matches 7 bases. This CDR3 reads CALGDSLFLQNTDKLIF. The CDR3 nucleotides are TGTGCTCTTGGGGACTCCCTATTCCTACAAAACACCGATAAACTCATCTTT.